The source of this T cell receptor (beta chain) is a study of blood T cell repertoires in COVID-19. Whole-study context: Samples representing acute and convalescent COVID-19 were sourced from the United States, Italy and Spain. The cDNA or gDNA used as material had been derived from T cells, B-cell-depleted T cells, or PBMCs.

The CDR3 totals 15 residues. Looked up from germline, CDR1 is MNHEY and CDR2 is SVGAGI. With 7 bases removed from V and 4 bases from J, the gap between germline ends came to 19 bases. Assay: immunoSEQ multiplex PCR; the TCRdb copy retains only in-frame clones and omits some. Here the sample spans about 260,000 clones, roughly 84% being singletons. The chain is built from TRBV6-5 and TRBJ2-5; tentatively, D is TRBD1 (5 bases). The TCR originated in a woman between 40 and 50 years old who had recovered from COVID-19. The sequenced sample was peripheral blood. The chain's CDR3 is CASTLSWAGLETQYF. The CDR3 DNA follows: TGTGCCAGCACCCTCAGCTGGGCAGGGCTAGAGACCCAGTACTTC.